The next 3 T cell receptor beta chains were all read from a single sample in a study of chemoradiotherapy in HPV16-positive cancers. TCRdb keeps only in-frame clones here, not all; method: immunoSEQ multiplex PCR. Seen here are about 34,000 clones, around 93% observed once, and the top ten hold roughly 3.6%. This specimen was blood, taken from a patient who underwent chemoradiotherapy. The receptors were gathered from a human donor with HPV-associated anogenital cancer.

The V and J genes are TRBV19 and TRBJ2-7, with D possibly matching TRBD2 (6 bases). Germline V gives CDR1 LNHDA, CDR2 SQIVND (reference sequence). There are 13 residues in the CDR3. Trimming left V 3 bases short and J 4 bases short, with 10 bases between. CDR3 sequence reads: CASSMGTPYEQYF. For the CDR3, the DNA is TGTGCCAGTAGTATGGGGACTCCGTACGAGCAGTACTTC.

The sample holds a few counts of this clone. This chain connects TRBV29-1 to TRBJ1-2, with D maybe TRBD1 (6 bases). The CDR3 runs to 13 residues. Looked up from germline, CDR1 is SQVTM and CDR2 is ANQGSEA. V was pared by 4 bases and J by 4 bases, with 13 bases between. The CDR3: CSVGGPRLYGYTF. The CDR3 DNA reads TGCAGCGTTGGGGGGCCTAGGCTCTATGGCTACACCTTC. The entire variable domain, with the rest obtained from reference TRBV29-1 and TRBJ1-2, is as follows: SAVISQKPSRDICQRGTSLTIQCQVDSQVTMMFWYRQQPGQSLTLIATANQGSEATYESGFVIDKFPISRPNLTFSTLTVSNMSPEDSSIYLCSVGGPRLYGYTFGSGTRLTVV.

The rearrangement links TRBV7-2 to TRBJ1-1, with 7 bases that match TRBD1. CDR1 and CDR2 from the germline V gene are SGHTA and FQGNSA. V shed 2 bases, J shed 3 bases, and the junction held 18 bases outside the gene matches. The CDR3 has 19 amino acids. The CDR3 DNA sequence: TGTGCCAGCAGCTTAAGGATAAGCGGCAGGGGGGGATGGGACACTGAAGCTTTCTTT. It codes for CASSLRISGRGGWDTEAFF.